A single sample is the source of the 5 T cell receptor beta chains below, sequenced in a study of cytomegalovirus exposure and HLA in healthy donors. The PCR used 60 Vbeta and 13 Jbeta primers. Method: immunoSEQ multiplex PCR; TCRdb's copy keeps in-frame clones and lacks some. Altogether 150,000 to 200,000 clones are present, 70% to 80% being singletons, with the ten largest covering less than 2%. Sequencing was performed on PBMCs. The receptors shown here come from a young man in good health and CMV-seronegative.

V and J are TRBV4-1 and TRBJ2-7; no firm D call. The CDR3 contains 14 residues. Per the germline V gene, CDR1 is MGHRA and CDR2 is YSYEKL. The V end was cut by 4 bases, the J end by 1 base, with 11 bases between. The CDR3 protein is CASSPTVASYEQYF. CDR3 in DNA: TGCGCCAGCAGCCCAACAGTCGCTTCCTACGAGCAGTACTTC.

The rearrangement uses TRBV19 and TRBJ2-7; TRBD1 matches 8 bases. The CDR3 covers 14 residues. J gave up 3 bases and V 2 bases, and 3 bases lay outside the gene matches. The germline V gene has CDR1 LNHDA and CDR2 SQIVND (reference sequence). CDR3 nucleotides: TGTGCCAGTAGTATATCCGGACAGGGCTACGAGCAGTACTTC. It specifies CASSISGQGYEQYF.

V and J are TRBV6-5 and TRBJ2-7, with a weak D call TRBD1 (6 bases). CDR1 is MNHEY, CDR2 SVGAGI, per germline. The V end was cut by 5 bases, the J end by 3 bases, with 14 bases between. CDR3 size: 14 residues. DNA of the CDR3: TGTGCCAGCAGTCACCCGGGACATAGCTACGAGCAGTACTTC. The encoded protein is CASSHPGHSYEQYF.

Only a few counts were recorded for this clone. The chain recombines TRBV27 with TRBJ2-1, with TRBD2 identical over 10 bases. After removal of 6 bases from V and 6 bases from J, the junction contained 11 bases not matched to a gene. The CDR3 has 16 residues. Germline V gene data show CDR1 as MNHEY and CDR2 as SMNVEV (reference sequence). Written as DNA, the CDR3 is TGTGCCAGCAGCCGCGACCTAGCGGGAGCGGTCAATGAGCAGTTCTTC. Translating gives CASSRDLAGAVNEQFF.

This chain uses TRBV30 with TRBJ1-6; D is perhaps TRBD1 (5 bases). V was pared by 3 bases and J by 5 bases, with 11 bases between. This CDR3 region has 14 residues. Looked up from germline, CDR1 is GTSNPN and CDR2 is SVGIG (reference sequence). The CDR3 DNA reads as TGTGCCTGGAGGAGACAGTCTCATAATTCACCCCTCCACTTT. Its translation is CAWRRQSHNSPLHF.